One T cell receptor (beta chain) is described in this entry. Its antigen is not yet known. Per-nucleotide qualities are absent, and no much larger clonotype sits a single base away. Libraries were prepared through multiplex PCR. TCRdb lists the instrument as Illumina HiSeq 4000. TCR beta libraries were built with iRepertoire HTBI primers and Arm-PCR amplification of CDR3 regions. Before sequencing, the PCR products went through gel purification. The study's processing was this. Across samples, 62 TRBV and 14 TRBJ segments were identified and used for gene usage analysis of CDR3 amino acid clonotypes. COPE and FqMerger were used to merge the filtered high-quality paired reads into contigs. BLAST was used to align contigs to IMGT TRBV, TRBD and TRBJ reference genes, with CDR3 defined following IMGT. Clonotypes above 0.1% frequency were classified as highly expanded clones. Shannon entropy was used to measure repertoire diversity, and the Gini coefficient was used to measure V-J evenness. A clonotype was considered public if more than one individual shared it. Using fastp at Q25 and MiXCR, TCRdb reprocessed the public reads and kept productive beta chains. Entries are consolidated by CDR3 protein sequence, retaining the most common genes and DNA. V and J calls and clone size were set by TCRdb, not the authors. The sample table lists fewer than 450,000 distinct CDR3 sequences, around 20% of them with a count of one. The ten largest clones capture roughly 20% of the sample.

The cysteine opens and the phenylalanine closes a CDR3 of 16 amino acids. Only CDR3 DNA is held: 48 bases, read in frame from base 1. V gives up 0 bases and J gives up 0 bases, and the segment between their germline ends measures 9 bases. CDR1 MGHRA and CDR2 YSYEKL were looked up in the germline V gene. The record originates from a study of regulatory T cells in long-lasting Graves disease (dated by TCRdb to the early 2020s). With respect to the entire study: To count as having persistent Graves' disease, a patient had to have received antithyroid drug treatment for over 5 years with TSH receptor autoantibodies remaining persistently positive. Persistent Graves' disease patients were compared with newly diagnosed Graves' disease patients by peripheral blood TCR sequencing and RNA sequencing. The study took place in China and was registered as a clinical trial. A total of around 35 samples underwent TCR sequencing, from around 13 patients with persistent Graves' disease and some 20 patients with newly diagnosed Graves' disease. On average, persistent Graves' disease patients in the clinical cohort had been on antithyroid drugs for approximately 10 years. Overall results and qualifications from the work: A larger number of public clonotypes was shared among persistent patients (fewer than 3,000) than among newly diagnosed patients (over 850). The authors acknowledged the small sample size as a limitation that may reduce accuracy. TRBV28, TRBJ1-2 and TRBJ2-5 were preferentially used in persistent disease, while TRBV20-1 and TRBJ2-1 were favored in newly diagnosed disease. Because the primary lesion, thyroid tissue, could not be accessed, the study looked at peripheral blood alone. Sequencing and analysis were restricted to the TCR beta chain. Compared with newly diagnosed patients, patients with persistent Graves' disease had lower TCR Shannon entropy and fewer highly expanded clones, which suggests clonal expansion.

This specimen's time point label, interpreted: persistent/refractory GD, antithyroid drugs over 5 years with positive TRAb. For both TCR sequencing and RNA sequencing, RNA was extracted from PBMCs using TRIzol. Graves' disease was diagnosed according to American Thyroid Association guidelines. Patients for the study were recruited at an endocrinology department in Xi'an, China. Each patient gave roughly 8.4 milliliters of peripheral blood, collected in an EDTA anticoagulant tube. Ficoll Paque Plus density gradient separation was used to isolate PBMCs, and no further T cell sorting was done. An Agilent 2100 Bioanalyzer and agarose gel were used to check RNA quality, while a NanoDrop 2000 measured RNA concentration.

This sequence was found in a female donor with Graves disease. The specimen comprised peripheral blood mononuclear cells (PBMCs), sampled when the disease was refractory, from a patient treated with antithyroid drugs. The chain is encoded by TRBV4-1 joined to TRBJ1-5; tentative D gene TRBD1, with 6 bases matching. The CDR3 reads CASSQDGGYSNQPQHF. DNA sequence: TGCGCCAGCAGCCAAGATGGGGGCTATAGCAATCAGCCCCAGCATTTT.